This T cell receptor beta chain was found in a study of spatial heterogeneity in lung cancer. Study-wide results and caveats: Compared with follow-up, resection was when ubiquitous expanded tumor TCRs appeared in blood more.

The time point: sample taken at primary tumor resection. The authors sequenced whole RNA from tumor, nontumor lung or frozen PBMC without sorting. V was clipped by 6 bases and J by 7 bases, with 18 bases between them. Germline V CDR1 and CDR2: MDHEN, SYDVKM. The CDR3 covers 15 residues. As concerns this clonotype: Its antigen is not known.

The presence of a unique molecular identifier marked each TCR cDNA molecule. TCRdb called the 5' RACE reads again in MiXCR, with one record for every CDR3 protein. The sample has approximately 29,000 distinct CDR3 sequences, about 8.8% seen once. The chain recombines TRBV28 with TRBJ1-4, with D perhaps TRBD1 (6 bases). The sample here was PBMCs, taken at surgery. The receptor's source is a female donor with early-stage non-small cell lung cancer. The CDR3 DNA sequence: TGTGCCAGCAGCCCTGGGGGGCGATCCTTTGAAAAACTGTTTTTT. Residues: CASSPGGRSFEKLFF.